These 16 T cell receptor beta chains were sequenced from one sample in a study of blood T cells in healthy people across ages. It was with a sample-barcoded 5' primer and a J-beta primer mix that a second PCR of roughly 6 to 12 cycles was run. TCRdb reprocessed the 5' RACE reads with MiXCR, giving one entry per CDR3 protein. The data hold roughly 1,300,000 distinct CDR3 sequences, with around 59% observed a single time. The material sequenced was blood. The receptors come from a man aged 18-30 years in good health.

Regarding this clonotype: A much larger clone lies a single base off, so this may be a read error. V is TRBV7-8 and J is TRBJ2-4; 7 positions match TRBD1. The DNA end favors TRBJ2-7, so the J call may be wrong. This CDR3 contains 13 residues. Germline lookup yields CDR1 SGHVS and CDR2 FQNEAQ. CDR3 in DNA: TGTGCCAGCAGGGCCAGGGGGTCCTACGAGCAGTACTTC. It encodes CASRARGSYEQYF.

The chain carries TRBV2 and TRBJ2-7, with 10 bases aligning to TRBD1. The CDR3 has 14 amino acids. Germline V gene lookup returns CDR1 SNHLY and CDR2 FYNNEI. Trimming took 6 bases from V and 5 from J; bases not matched to a gene: 7. CDR3 DNA: TGTGCCAGCAGAAACGACAGGGGGCTAGACGAGCAGTACTTC. Protein sequence: CASRNDRGLDEQYF.

The chain uses TRBV14 and TRBJ2-5, with unresolved D. The CDR3 covers 15 residues. Germline V gene data show CDR1 as SGHDN and CDR2 as FVKESK. The V gene lost 4 bases and the J gene lost 1 base, with 13 bases spanning the gap. The CDR3 DNA is TGTGCCAGCAGCCTCCGGACGATAAGCCAAGAGACCCAGTACTTC. It codes for CASSLRTISQETQYF.

The rearrangement links TRBV6-6 to TRBJ2-1; TRBD1 aligns across 11 bases. The V gene's germline CDR1 is MNHNY and CDR2 SVGAGI (reference sequence). The CDR3 is made up of 17 amino acids. Germline trimming cut 2 bases from V and 3 bases from J; bases unmatched to any gene: 6. DNA for the CDR3: TGTGCCAGCAGTTACCCTCGGGACAGGGGGTTCTACAATGAGCAGTTCTTC. Amino acids: CASSYPRDRGFYNEQFF.

The chain has TRBV12-3 or TRBV12-4 and TRBJ2-7; 7 positions match TRBD1. With V trimmed by 5 bases and J by 0 bases, 7 bases remained unmatched. There are 15 residues in the CDR3. The CDR3 coding sequence is TGTGCCAGCAGTGTACGACAGGGCCACTCCTACGAGCAGTACTTC. It translates to CASSVRQGHSYEQYF.

This chain links TRBV15 with TRBJ2-5; a possible D gene is TRBD1 (6 bases). This CDR3 contains 15 residues. Trimming shortened V by 3 bases and J by 5 bases, and 16 bases separated the two germline ends. Germline V gene data show CDR1 as LNHNV and CDR2 as YYDKDF (reference sequence). The CDR3 loop is CATSRVQGLRETQYF. The DNA for the CDR3 is TGTGCCACCAGCAGGGTACAGGGCTTGCGCGAGACCCAGTACTTC.

The chain couples TRBV29-1 to TRBJ2-3, with D possibly being TRBD1 or TRBD2 (6 bases each). The V gene lost 3 bases and the J gene lost 1 base, with 14 bases spanning the gap. The germline CDR1 and CDR2 sequences are SQVTM and ANQGSEA. There are 15 residues in the CDR3. The CDR3 sequence: CSVEKEGVGTDTQYF. CDR3 nucleotides: TGCAGCGTTGAGAAGGAGGGGGTGGGCACAGATACGCAGTATTTT.

This sequence joins TRBV11-2 and TRBJ2-4; no reliable D call. The assigned J gene may be wrong: the sequence end matches TRBJ2-7 better. Looked up from germline, CDR1 is SGHAT and CDR2 is FQNNGV. This CDR3 has 12 residues. The CDR3 coding sequence is TGTGCCAGCAGCTTAGATGGCGTCGAGCAGTACTTC. This gives the protein CASSLDGVEQYF.

This clonotype was seen a single time. The germline gene is not matched at one end of the junction; a read error may be the cause. The chain combines TRBV30 with TRBJ1-6, with D possibly matching TRBD1 (5 bases). Germline V lookup: CDR1 GTSNPN, CDR2 SVGIG (reference sequence). The CDR3 spans 15 residues. The chain's CDR3 is CARSVRLRDGSPLHF. Written as DNA, the CDR3 is TGTGCCAGGAGTGTACGGCTCAGGGATGGTTCACCCCTCCACTTT.

V usage is TRBV9 and J usage is TRBJ1-1, with 8 bases fitting TRBD1. CDR1 and CDR2 from the germline V gene are SGDLS and YYNGEE. The V segment lost 0 bases and the J segment 4 bases; nucleotides outside the gene matches: 5. This CDR3 is built from 15 residues. CDR3 amino acids: CASSVATGVSTEAFF. The CDR3, as DNA: TGTGCCAGCAGCGTAGCGACAGGGGTCTCCACTGAAGCTTTCTTT.

The chain employs TRBV6-6 and TRBJ2-7, with D tentatively TRBD1 (6 bases). This CDR3 has 13 residues. Trimming shortened V by 2 bases and J by 10 bases, and 15 bases separated the two germline ends. Germline V CDR1 and CDR2: MNHNY, SVGAGI (reference sequence). CDR3: CASSYTWGRGQYF. The DNA for the CDR3 is TGTGCCAGCAGTTACACCTGGGGCAGGGGTCAGTACTTC.

This clonotype has only a few counts. The chain employs TRBV7-2 and TRBJ1-6; 7 bases align to TRBD1. Germline V lookup: CDR1 SGHTA, CDR2 FQGNSA. The CDR3 contains 16 residues. V lost 0 bases and J lost 5; bases outside the gene matches: 4. The CDR3 here is CASSLAGGQNNSPLHF. The DNA for the CDR3 is TGTGCCAGCAGCTTAGCGGGGGGACAGAATAATTCACCCCTCCACTTT.

The CDR3 coding sequence is TGCGCCAGCAGCTTGAGCCTCTACAACAATGAGCAGTTCTTC. It encodes CASSLSLYNNEQFF. The chain combines TRBV5-1 with TRBJ2-1; D unresolved. The CDR3 consists of 14 residues. In germline, CDR1 is SGHRS, CDR2 YFSETQ. Deletions cut 1 base from V and 5 bases from J, with 10 bases between.

Notes on this clonotype: Germline is not matched at one junction end, which may reflect a read error. The rearrangement uses TRBV5-1 and TRBJ2-1; 8 positions agree with TRBD1. CDR1 SGHRS and CDR2 YFSETQ come from the germline V gene. This CDR3 contains 15 residues. In DNA form, the CDR3 reads TGTGCCAGCAGCTTAGGCCAGGGGGCAGGCAATGAGCAGTTCTTC. Its translation is CASSLGQGAGNEQFF.

This rearrangement joins TRBV29-1 to TRBJ1-1; D call uncertain. Germline V gene lookup returns CDR1 SQVTM and CDR2 ANQGSEA. The V end was cut by 7 bases, the J end by 4 bases, with 16 bases between. The CDR3 has 13 amino acids. The CDR3 sequence: CSASRTRSTEAFF. The CDR3 nucleotides read TGCAGCGCCAGCAGGACGAGGTCCACTGAAGCTTTCTTT.

The chain combines TRBV29-1 with TRBJ2-3; D ambiguous. The V gene lost 0 bases and the J gene lost 1 base, with 11 bases spanning the gap. Germline values: CDR1 SQVTM, CDR2 ANQGSEA. The CDR3 is made up of 15 amino acids. The CDR3 DNA reads TGCAGCGTTGAAGATTTCACAGACGGCACAGATACGCAGTATTTT. This codes for CSVEDFTDGTDTQYF.